Described below is a single TCR beta chain sequence and its context. Germline CDR1 MNHNS, CDR2 SASEGT. Trimming removed 7 bases from V and 2 bases from J; junction bases left unmatched: 17. The CDR3 length is 18 residues. The data were obtained in a study of T cell repertoires in cytomegalovirus infection. One entry per CDR3 protein, called by TCRdb with MiXCR from the reads. The table shows more than 350,000 distinct CDR3 sequences, with roughly 31% occurring only once. The chain is built from TRBV6-1 and TRBJ1-5; 7 nucleotides agree with TRBD1. The sequence was collected from a human donor in good health (CMV status not recorded). Some clones in this sample may be carry-over from other donors' samples. Sequencing used PBMCs. In DNA form, the CDR3 reads TGTGCCAGCACAAGAGCAACGGGGCAGGGGGTAGGCAATCAGCCCCAGCATTTT. It yields the protein CASTRATGQGVGNQPQHF.